This entry lists 29 T cell receptor beta chains sequenced from one sample in a study of coeliac disease. Generated by immunoSEQ multiplex PCR, the TCRdb table keeps only in-frame clones and is missing some. The sample lists 8,700 or so clones, 60% to 80% occurring once. Sequenced: lamina propria lymphocytes from the gut. All receptors derive from a woman aged 55-70 years with celiac disease.

This clone occurred once. The V gene is TRBV7-9, the J gene TRBJ1-4, with 9 bases lining up with TRBD1. The germline V gene has CDR1 SEHNR and CDR2 FQNEAQ (reference sequence). The CDR3 spans 17 residues. The trim removed 5 bases at V and 8 bases at J, leaving 15 bases unmatched. The chain's CDR3 is CASSALTGGLGLEKLFF. Here the CDR3 DNA reads TGTGCCAGCAGCGCTTTAACAGGGGGCCTTGGCTTGGAAAAACTGTTTTTT.

The chain couples TRBV28 to TRBJ2-1; tentative D call: TRBD2 (5 bases). The ends were cut back, 3 bases at V and 4 bases at J, with 10 bases in the middle. The CDR3 is 14 residues long. Germline CDR1 is MDHEN and CDR2 is SYDVKM. The CDR3 nucleotides are TGTGCCAGCAGTTTTCGACTATTGTACAATGAGCAGTTCTTC. It codes for CASSFRLLYNEQFF. Drawing the rest from reference TRBV28 and TRBJ2-1, the complete variable domain is DVKVTQSSRYLVKRTGEKVFLECVQDMDHENMFWYRQDPGLGLRLIYFSYDVKMKEKGDIPEGYSVSREKKERFSLILESASTNQTSMYLCASSFRLLYNEQFFGPGTRLTVL.

The genes are TRBV27 and TRBJ1-2, with 7 bases lining up with TRBD1. The CDR3 runs 17 residues. Per germline, CDR1 MNHEY and CDR2 SMNVEV (reference sequence). V gave up 0 bases and J gave up 0 bases; unmatched junction bases: 7. CDR3 in amino acids: CASSLSRGTAANYGYTF. The CDR3 DNA is TGTGCCAGCAGTTTATCGAGGGGGACAGCTGCTAACTATGGCTACACCTTC.

The CDR3 spells CASTPDFLSYEQYF. The CDR3 DNA reads as TGTGCCAGCACCCCGGACTTCCTCTCCTACGAGCAGTACTTC. This sequence joins TRBV6-1 and TRBJ2-7; tentative D call: TRBD2 (5 bases). This CDR3 comprises 14 residues. V was pared by 7 bases and J by 0 bases, with 13 bases between. The germline V gene encodes CDR1 MNHNS and CDR2 SASEGT.

The chain carries TRBV28 and TRBJ2-7, with 11 bases that match TRBD1. The CDR3 runs 16 residues. After removal of 6 bases from V and 4 bases from J, the junction contained 11 bases not matched to a gene. Germline V lookup: CDR1 MDHEN, CDR2 SYDVKM. The CDR3 sequence is CASRRPTGTGGYEQYF. CDR3 nucleotides: TGTGCCAGCAGGCGCCCGACTGGGACAGGGGGGTACGAGCAGTACTTC.

J is TRBJ2-2 and V is TRBV27; D not certain. Germline V gene lookup returns CDR1 MNHEY and CDR2 SMNVEV (reference sequence). V lost 6 bases, J lost 5 bases, and 7 bases lay in between. The CDR3 extends over 12 amino acids. The CDR3 region is CASRRVTGELFF. CDR3 nucleotides: TGTGCCAGCAGACGAGTGACCGGGGAGCTGTTTTTT.

The chain carries TRBV7-9 and TRBJ1-3, with a tentative D call TRBD1 (5 bases). The CDR3 is made up of 16 amino acids. V shed 1 base and J shed 0 bases, with 10 bases lying between them. Germline CDR1 SEHNR, CDR2 FQNEAQ (reference sequence). The CDR3 DNA reads TGTGCCAGCAGCTTAGGTACAGGCCACTCTGGAAACACCATATATTTT. Encoded protein: CASSLGTGHSGNTIYF.

CDR3: CASSVAGTGEETQYF. In DNA, the CDR3 is TGTGCCAGCAGCGTAGCAGGGACAGGAGAAGAGACCCAGTACTTC. J is TRBJ2-5 and V is TRBV9; 8 bases match TRBD1. With V trimmed by 0 bases and J by 3 bases, 4 bases remained unmatched. In germline, CDR1 is SGDLS, CDR2 YYNGEE. This CDR3 spans 15 amino acids.

The chain is built from TRBV7-9 and TRBJ1-2; 9 bases are shared with TRBD1. This CDR3 has 14 residues. V gave up 5 bases and J gave up 2 bases; unmatched junction bases: 3. Germline V gives CDR1 SEHNR, CDR2 FQNEAQ (reference sequence). The CDR3 sequence: CASSPTGGNYGYTF. The CDR3 DNA reads TGTGCCAGCAGCCCTACAGGGGGCAACTATGGCTACACCTTC.

The chain uses TRBV21-1 and TRBJ1-2; TRBD1 was called by the table and not checked on the DNA. TRBV21-1 is reported as a pseudogene. This CDR3 comprises 14 residues. Here the CDR3 reads CASSIQGAYDGYTF. In nucleotides, the CDR3 is TGTGCCAGCAGCATACAGGGGGCCTACGATGGCTACACCTTC.

This clone showed up just a few times. The V call is TRBV7-8, the J call TRBJ1-1; D not certain. The CDR3 is 13 amino acids. Trimming cost V 5 bases and J 4 bases, with 11 bases left between them. Germline CDR1 and CDR2: SGHVS and FQNEAQ. The chain's CDR3 is CASSVGRTTEAFF. DNA of the CDR3: TGTGCCAGCAGCGTCGGGAGGACCACTGAAGCTTTCTTT.

The chain couples TRBV7-2 to TRBJ2-1; 13 nucleotides agree with TRBD2. Germline CDR1 and CDR2: SGHTA and FQGNSA. This CDR3 spans 15 amino acids. After removal of 6 bases from V and 9 bases from J, the junction contained 8 bases not matched to a gene. CDR3 sequence: CASRSPGLAGLEQFF. The CDR3 nucleotides read TGTGCCAGCAGATCCCCGGGACTAGCGGGGCTTGAGCAGTTCTTC.

The chain is built from TRBV5-1 and TRBJ2-7, with 8 bases identical to TRBD1. Germline trimming cut 7 bases from V and 4 bases from J; bases unmatched to any gene: 13. This CDR3 has 15 amino acids. Per the germline V gene, CDR1 is SGHRS and CDR2 is YFSETQ. The CDR3 sequence is CASVPETGASYEQYF. CDR3 coding DNA: TGCGCCAGCGTGCCCGAGACAGGGGCATCTTACGAGCAGTACTTC.

The genes are TRBV5-6 and TRBJ1-2, with 7 bases fitting TRBD1. Unmatched junction bases numbered 5, after V lost 0 bases and J lost 6 bases. CDR3 length: 14 amino acids. Germline V gives CDR1 SGHDT, CDR2 YYEEEE. As DNA, the CDR3 is TGTGCCAGCAGCTTGGCGGGACAGACAGATGGCTACACCTTC. Translated, it gives CASSLAGQTDGYTF.

This clone was observed a few times. The chain has TRBV11-3 and TRBJ2-1, with TRBD2 as a possible D gene (6 bases). CDR1 is SGHNT, CDR2 YENEEA, per germline. This CDR3 has 18 amino acids. The germline V and J ends were trimmed by 2 bases and 4 bases, with 21 bases remaining between them. CDR3 sequence reads: CASSLRVGRERPYNEQFF. The CDR3 DNA reads as TGTGCCAGCAGCTTAAGGGTAGGACGGGAGCGACCATACAATGAGCAGTTCTTC.

About this clone itself: Other DNA sequences of this sample code for an identical CDR3. The chain has TRBV19 and TRBJ2-7; D possibly corresponds to TRBD2 (5 bases). The V and J ends lost 4 bases and 1 base respectively, with 5 bases between them. The CDR3 runs to 12 residues. Germline-derived CDR1 and CDR2 are LNHDA and SQIVND (reference sequence). The CDR3 region has the DNA TGTGCCAGTAGTACGGGATCCTACGAGCAGTACTTC. Translation: CASSTGSYEQYF.

This sequence joins TRBV5-1 and TRBJ2-7; TRBD1 matches 10 bases. Germline-derived CDR1 and CDR2 are SGHRS and YFSETQ. The CDR3 covers 14 residues. V lost 4 bases to trimming and J lost 4 bases; unmatched junction nucleotides: 5. CDR3 bases: TGCGCCAGCAGCATCCGGGACAGGGGTTACGAGCAGTACTTC. As protein: CASSIRDRGYEQYF.

This clone has a handful of counts. V is TRBV6-1 and J is TRBJ2-7; the match to TRBD1 covers 8 bases. CDR3 size: 12 residues. V shed 11 bases and J 4 bases; nucleotides not matched to a gene: 7. Per the germline V gene, CDR1 is MNHNS and CDR2 is SASEGT. The chain's CDR3 is CASDQGAYEQYF. Here the CDR3 DNA reads TGTGCCTCAGATCAGGGGGCGTACGAGCAGTACTTC.

This rearrangement joins TRBV18 to TRBJ1-1, with D possibly being TRBD1 (6 bases). The length of the CDR3 is 14 residues. Germline V gene data show CDR1 as KGHSH and CDR2 as LQKENI. Trimming left V 3 bases short and J 1 base short, with 9 bases between. The CDR3 region is CASSPGTPNTEAFF. Here the CDR3 DNA reads TGTGCCAGCTCACCCGGGACACCGAACACTGAAGCTTTCTTT.

This chain links TRBV7-2 with TRBJ2-1, with TRBD1 matching 8 bases. Per the germline V gene, CDR1 is SGHTA and CDR2 is FQGNSA. This CDR3 has 14 amino acids. The junction had 9 bases not matched to a gene; V was cut back by 5 bases and J by 9 bases. DNA for the CDR3: TGTGCCAGCAGCACCCGGACAGGGTATGGTGAGCAGTTCTTC. It specifies CASSTRTGYGEQFF.

The rearrangement joins TRBV19 to TRBJ1-2; 11 nucleotides line up with TRBD1. After removal of 9 bases from V and 7 bases from J, the junction contained 10 bases not matched to a gene. CDR3 length equals 14 residues. Germline CDR1 LNHDA, CDR2 SQIVND (reference sequence). CDR3 sequence (DNA): TGTGCCAGCAAGACGGGACAGGGGGTTGGTGGCTACACCTTC. Residues: CASKTGQGVGGYTF.

The chain carries TRBV13 and TRBJ2-7; 10 bases are shared with TRBD2. The CDR3 runs 15 residues. From germline, CDR1 is PRHDT and CDR2 FYEKMQ (reference sequence). V was clipped by 4 bases and J by 4 bases; unmatched bases: 7. This CDR3 is CASSSPSGSKYEQYF. The CDR3 bases are TGTGCCAGCAGCTCCCCTAGCGGGAGTAAGTACGAGCAGTACTTC. The whole variable domain, remainder taken from reference TRBV13 and TRBJ2-7, is AAGVIQSPRHLIKEKRETATLKCYPIPRHDTVYWYQQGPGQDPQFLISFYEKMQSDKGSIPDRFSAQQFSDYHSELNMSSLELGDSALYFCASSSPSGSKYEQYFGPGTRLTVT.

The chain carries TRBV28 and TRBJ2-7; D call uncertain. Trimming took 3 bases from V and 0 from J, leaving 6 bases between them. CDR1 is MDHEN, CDR2 SYDVKM, per germline. This CDR3 has 13 amino acids. As DNA, the CDR3 is TGTGCCAGCAGTTTTCTAAGCTCCTACGAGCAGTACTTC. Residues: CASSFLSSYEQYF.

The chain links TRBV27 to TRBJ2-3; 7 bases agree with TRBD2. There are 14 residues in the CDR3. Germline V gene sequence: CDR1 MNHEY, CDR2 SMNVEV (reference sequence). With V trimmed by 6 bases and J by 1 base, 4 bases remained unmatched. In nucleotides, the CDR3 is TGTGCCAGCAGAGCTAGCGGTGGCACAGATACGCAGTATTTT. Protein sequence: CASRASGGTDTQYF.

The gene calls are TRBV5-1 and TRBJ1-2; tentative D call: TRBD1 (6 bases). The CDR3 runs to 15 residues. V shed 0 bases and J shed 4 bases, with 13 bases lying between them. Germline CDR1 SGHRS, CDR2 YFSETQ. CDR3: CASSLAGASSYGYTF. The CDR3 bases are TGCGCCAGCAGCTTGGCAGGGGCCTCCTCCTATGGCTACACCTTC.

The chain uses TRBV15 and TRBJ2-7; TRBD1 aligns across 9 bases. CDR3 length: 13 residues. After removal of 8 bases from V and 6 bases from J, the junction contained 8 bases not matched to a gene. The germline gives CDR1 LNHNV, CDR2 YYDKDF (reference sequence). The CDR3 loop reads CATERDRAGEQYF. CDR3 coding DNA: TGTGCCACCGAGAGGGACAGGGCCGGCGAGCAGTACTTC.

The chain has TRBV9 and TRBJ1-1, with D maybe TRBD1 (6 bases). V shed 0 bases and J shed 6 bases, with 21 bases lying between them. CDR1 is SGDLS and CDR2 is YYNGEE in the germline V gene. This CDR3 is built from 17 residues. The CDR3, as DNA: TGTGCCAGCAGCGTAGCCCCAGCAGGCACAGGGTCGTCTGAAGCTTTCTTT. Its translation: CASSVAPAGTGSSEAFF.

The rearrangement links TRBV28 to TRBJ1-3; D gene unclear. The CDR3 runs to 12 residues. Per the germline V gene, CDR1 is MDHEN and CDR2 is SYDVKM. Trimming removed 5 bases at V and 3 bases at J, with 5 bases between. The DNA of the CDR3 is TGTGCCAGCAGTCTAGGTGGAAACACCATATATTTT. This sequence encodes CASSLGGNTIYF. Combining the CDR3 with reference TRBV28 and TRBJ1-3 gives the whole variable domain DVKVTQSSRYLVKRTGEKVFLECVQDMDHENMFWYRQDPGLGLRLIYFSYDVKMKEKGDIPEGYSVSREKKERFSLILESASTNQTSMYLCASSLGGNTIYFGEGSWLTVV.

The V call is TRBV27, the J call TRBJ2-2; TRBD2 matches 11 bases. The CDR3 totals 16 residues. CDR1 and CDR2 from the germline V gene are MNHEY and SMNVEV (reference sequence). The V and J ends lost 5 bases and 0 bases, in that order; junction bases with no gene match: 2. The CDR3, as DNA: TGTGCCAGCAGTGGGGGACTAGCGGCGAACACCGGGGAGCTGTTTTTT. Protein product: CASSGGLAANTGELFF.